Below, one T cell receptor (beta chain) is given with its context. A junction end diverges from the germline sequence, so it may reflect a read error. This entry belongs to a study of tumor-infiltrating lymphocytes in primary liver carcinoma. DNA and RNA were both co-extracted from approximately 20-30 mg of bulk tissue that had not been sorted. The CDR3 extends over 15 amino acids. The V gene's germline CDR1 is LGHNA and CDR2 YNFKEQ. The input was around 0.5 ug total RNA; TCR beta cDNA was made from it with a constant-region primer. Slightly modified ARM-PCR with three nested multiplex PCR rounds yielded TCR beta libraries. Both of the initial two PCR rounds ran for about 11 cycles and employed TRBV1-TRBV30 forward primers alongside a C-beta reverse primer. One entry per CDR3 protein, called by TCRdb with MiXCR from the multiplex PCR reads. The sample lists about 74,000 distinct CDR3 sequences; about 70% were seen once.

This receptor was taken from a man between 35 and 55 years old with primary liver carcinoma and hepatitis B virus infection. The J gene is TRBJ1-5, the V gene TRBV4-2; D might be TRBD1 (5 bases). The sequenced sample consisted of liver tumor tissue from sampling region 4. The subset here: tumor region T4, right-lateral pole. This chain's CDR3 is CASSQTQDSSQPQHF. As DNA, the CDR3 is TGCGCCAGCAGCCAAACACAGGATAGCAGTCAGCCCCAGCATTTT.